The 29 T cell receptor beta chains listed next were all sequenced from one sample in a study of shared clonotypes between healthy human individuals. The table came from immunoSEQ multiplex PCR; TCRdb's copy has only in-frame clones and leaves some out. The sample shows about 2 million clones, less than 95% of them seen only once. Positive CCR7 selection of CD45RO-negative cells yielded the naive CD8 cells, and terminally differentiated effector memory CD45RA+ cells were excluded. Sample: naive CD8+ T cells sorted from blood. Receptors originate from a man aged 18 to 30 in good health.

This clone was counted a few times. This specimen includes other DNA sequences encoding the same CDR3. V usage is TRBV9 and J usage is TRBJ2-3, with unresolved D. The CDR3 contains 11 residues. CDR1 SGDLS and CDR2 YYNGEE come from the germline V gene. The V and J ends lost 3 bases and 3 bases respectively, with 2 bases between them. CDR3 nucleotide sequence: TGTGCCAGCAGCGCGACAGATACGCAGTATTTT. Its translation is CASSATDTQYF.

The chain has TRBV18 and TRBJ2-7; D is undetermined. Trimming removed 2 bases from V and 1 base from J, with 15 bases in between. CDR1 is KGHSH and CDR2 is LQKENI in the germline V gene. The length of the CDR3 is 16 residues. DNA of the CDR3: TGTGCCAGCTCACCAGTCAAGGGCGCCCAGTCCTACGAGCAGTACTTC. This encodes CASSPVKGAQSYEQYF. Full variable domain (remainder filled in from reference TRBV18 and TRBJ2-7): NAGVMQNPRHLVRRRGQEARLRCSPMKGHSHVYWYRQLPEEGLKFMVYLQKENIIDESGMPKERFSAEFPKEGPSILRIQQVVRGDSAAYFCASSPVKGAQSYEQYFGPGTRLTVT.

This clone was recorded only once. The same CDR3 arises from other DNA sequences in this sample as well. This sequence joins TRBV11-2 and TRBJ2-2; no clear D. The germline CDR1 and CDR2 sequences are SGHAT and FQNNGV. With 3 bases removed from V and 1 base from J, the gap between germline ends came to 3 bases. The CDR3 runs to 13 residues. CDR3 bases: TGTGCCAGCAGCTTCATGAACACCGGGGAGCTGTTTTTT. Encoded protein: CASSFMNTGELFF.

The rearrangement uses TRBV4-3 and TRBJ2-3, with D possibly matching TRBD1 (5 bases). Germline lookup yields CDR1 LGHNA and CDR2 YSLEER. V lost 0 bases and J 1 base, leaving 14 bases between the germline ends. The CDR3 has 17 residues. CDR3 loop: CASSQDLTGTGTDTQYF. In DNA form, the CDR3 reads TGCGCCAGCAGCCAAGATCTCACAGGAACTGGCACAGATACGCAGTATTTT.

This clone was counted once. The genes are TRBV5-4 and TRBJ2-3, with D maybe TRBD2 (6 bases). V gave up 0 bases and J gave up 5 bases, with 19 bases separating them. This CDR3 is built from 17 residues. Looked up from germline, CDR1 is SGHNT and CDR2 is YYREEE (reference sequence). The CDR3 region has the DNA TGTGCCAGCAGCTTGGAGTTGGTAGCGGAGCCAGGAGATACGCAGTATTTT. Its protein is CASSLELVAEPGDTQYF.

The CDR3 DNA reads TGTGCCAGCAGCTTTCACGTCCAGGGAACAGATACGCAGTATTTT. This codes for CASSFHVQGTDTQYF. The chain links TRBV7-9 to TRBJ2-3; the D gene is possibly TRBD1 (5 bases). CDR1 is SEHNR, CDR2 FQNEAQ, per germline (reference sequence). The CDR3 totals 15 residues. V was pared by 3 bases and J by 3 bases, with 13 bases between.

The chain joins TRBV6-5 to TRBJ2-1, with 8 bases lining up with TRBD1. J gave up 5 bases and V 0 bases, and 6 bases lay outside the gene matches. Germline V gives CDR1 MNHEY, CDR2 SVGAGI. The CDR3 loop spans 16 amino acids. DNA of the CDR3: TGTGCCAGCAGTTACTCGACAGGGGAGGTGAACAATGAGCAGTTCTTC. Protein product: CASSYSTGEVNNEQFF.

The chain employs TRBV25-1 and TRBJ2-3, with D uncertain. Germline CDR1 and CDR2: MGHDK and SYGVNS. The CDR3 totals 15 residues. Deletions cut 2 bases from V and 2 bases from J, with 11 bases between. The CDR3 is CASSEHHDATDTQYF. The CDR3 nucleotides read TGTGCCAGCAGTGAACACCACGATGCCACAGATACGCAGTATTTT.

This CDR3 is CASSRPVLETQYF. The CDR3 DNA reads as TGTGCCAGCAGCCGACCGGTGTTGGAGACCCAGTACTTC. This chain connects TRBV28 to TRBJ2-5; D is uncertain. Germline V CDR1 and CDR2: MDHEN, SYDVKM. V dropped 6 bases and J dropped 5 bases, with 13 bases sitting between them. CDR3 size: 13 residues.

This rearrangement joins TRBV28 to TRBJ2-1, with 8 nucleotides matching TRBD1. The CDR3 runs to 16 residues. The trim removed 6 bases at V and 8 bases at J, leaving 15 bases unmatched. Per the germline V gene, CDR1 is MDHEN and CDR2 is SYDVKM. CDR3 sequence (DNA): TGTGCCAGCAGCTCTCCCGGGACAGGCCCCGAGGATGAGCAGTTCTTC. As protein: CASSSPGTGPEDEQFF.

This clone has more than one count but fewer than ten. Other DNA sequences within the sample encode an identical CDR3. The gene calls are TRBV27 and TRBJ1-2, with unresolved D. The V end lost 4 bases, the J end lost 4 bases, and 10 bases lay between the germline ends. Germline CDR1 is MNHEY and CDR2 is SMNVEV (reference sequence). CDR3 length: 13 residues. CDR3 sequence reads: CASSSPGFYGYTF. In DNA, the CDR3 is TGTGCCAGCAGTTCCCCAGGATTCTATGGCTACACCTTC.

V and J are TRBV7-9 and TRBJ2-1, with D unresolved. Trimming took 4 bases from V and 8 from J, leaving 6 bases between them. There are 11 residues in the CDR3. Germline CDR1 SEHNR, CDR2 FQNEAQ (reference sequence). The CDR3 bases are TGTGCCAGCAGCTCTGCGTATGAGCAGTTCTTC. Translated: CASSSAYEQFF. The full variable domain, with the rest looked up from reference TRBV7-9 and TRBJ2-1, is DTGVSQNPRHKITKRGQNVTFRCDPISEHNRLYWYRQTLGQGPEFLTYFQNEAQLEKSRLLSDRFSAERPKGSFSTLEIQRTEQGDSAMYLCASSSAYEQFFGPGTRLTVL.

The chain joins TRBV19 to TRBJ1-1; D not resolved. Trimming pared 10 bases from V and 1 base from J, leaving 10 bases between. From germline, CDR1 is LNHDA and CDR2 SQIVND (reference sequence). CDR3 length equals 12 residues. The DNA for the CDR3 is TGTGCCACGGCATGGGGGAACACTGAAGCTTTCTTT. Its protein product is CATAWGNTEAFF.

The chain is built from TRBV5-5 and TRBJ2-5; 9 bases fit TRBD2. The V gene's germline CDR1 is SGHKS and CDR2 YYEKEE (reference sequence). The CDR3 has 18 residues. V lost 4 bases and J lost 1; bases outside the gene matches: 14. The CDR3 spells CASSLEGIKREAQETQYF. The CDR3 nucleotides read TGTGCCAGCAGCCTGGAAGGAATTAAGCGGGAGGCCCAAGAGACCCAGTACTTC. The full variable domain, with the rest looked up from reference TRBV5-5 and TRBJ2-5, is DAGVTQSPTHLIKTRGQQVTLRCSPISGHKSVSWYQQVLGQGPQFIFQYYEKEERGRGNFPDRFSARQFPNYSSELNVNALLLGDSALYLCASSLEGIKREAQETQYFGPGTRLLVL.

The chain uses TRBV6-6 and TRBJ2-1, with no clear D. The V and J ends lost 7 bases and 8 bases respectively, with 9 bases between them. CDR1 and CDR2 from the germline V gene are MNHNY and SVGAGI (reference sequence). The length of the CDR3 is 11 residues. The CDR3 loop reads CASIHTDEQFF. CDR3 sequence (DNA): TGTGCCAGCATCCACACGGATGAGCAGTTCTTC.

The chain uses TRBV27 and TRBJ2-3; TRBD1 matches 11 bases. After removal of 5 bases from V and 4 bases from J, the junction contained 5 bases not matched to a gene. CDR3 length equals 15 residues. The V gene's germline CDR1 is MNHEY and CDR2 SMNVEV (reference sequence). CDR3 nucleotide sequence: TGTGCCAGCAGTACCGGACAGGGGGCAGCAGATACGCAGTATTTT. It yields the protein CASSTGQGAADTQYF.

CDR3 in DNA: TGTGCCAGCAGCCCCGTCGGCGTGAACTATGGCTACACCTTC. The encoded protein is CASSPVGVNYGYTF. The chain carries TRBV14 and TRBJ1-2; D is unclear. V lost 4 bases, J lost 2 bases, and 11 bases lay in between. This CDR3 is built from 14 residues. Germline V gives CDR1 SGHDN, CDR2 FVKESK.

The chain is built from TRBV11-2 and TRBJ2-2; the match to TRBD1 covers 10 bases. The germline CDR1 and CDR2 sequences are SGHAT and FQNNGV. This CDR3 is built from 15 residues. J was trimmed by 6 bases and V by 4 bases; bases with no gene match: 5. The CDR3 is CASSSGTGVAGELFF. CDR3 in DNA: TGTGCCAGCAGCTCCGGGACAGGGGTGGCCGGGGAGCTGTTTTTT.

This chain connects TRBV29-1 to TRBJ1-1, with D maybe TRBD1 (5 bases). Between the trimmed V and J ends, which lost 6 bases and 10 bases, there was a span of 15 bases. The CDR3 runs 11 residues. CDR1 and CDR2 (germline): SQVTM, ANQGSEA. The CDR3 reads CSVVDSRGAFF. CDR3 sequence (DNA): TGCAGCGTGGTCGACTCAAGGGGAGCTTTCTTT.

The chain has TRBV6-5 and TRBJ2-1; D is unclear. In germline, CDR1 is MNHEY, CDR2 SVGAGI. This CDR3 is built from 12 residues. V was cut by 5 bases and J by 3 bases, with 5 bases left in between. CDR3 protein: CASSPDYNEQFF. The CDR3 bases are TGTGCCAGCAGTCCGGACTACAATGAGCAGTTCTTC.

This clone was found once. In DNA form, the CDR3 reads TGTGCCAGCAGCCTCTGGGGGGACCGGAGGGAAACTGAAGCTTTCTTT. Translating gives CASSLWGDRRETEAFF. The genes are TRBV5-6 and TRBJ1-1, with D maybe TRBD1 (5 bases). Trimming removed 4 bases from V and 5 bases from J, with 21 bases in between. CDR1 SGHDT and CDR2 YYEEEE come from the germline V gene. The CDR3 runs 16 residues.

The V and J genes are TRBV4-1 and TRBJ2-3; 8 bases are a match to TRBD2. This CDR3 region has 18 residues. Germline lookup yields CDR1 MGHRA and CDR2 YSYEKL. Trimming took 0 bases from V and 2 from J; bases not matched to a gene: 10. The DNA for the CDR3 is TGCGCCAGCAGCCAAGATTTAAGCGGGGGTCCCTACACAGATACGCAGTATTTT. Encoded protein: CASSQDLSGGPYTDTQYF.

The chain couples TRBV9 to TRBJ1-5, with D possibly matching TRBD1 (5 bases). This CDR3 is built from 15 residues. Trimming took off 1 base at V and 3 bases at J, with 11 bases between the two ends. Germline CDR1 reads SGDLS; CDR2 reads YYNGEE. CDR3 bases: TGTGCCAGCAGCGTATCCGGGGCGGACAATCAGCCCCAGCATTTT. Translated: CASSVSGADNQPQHF.

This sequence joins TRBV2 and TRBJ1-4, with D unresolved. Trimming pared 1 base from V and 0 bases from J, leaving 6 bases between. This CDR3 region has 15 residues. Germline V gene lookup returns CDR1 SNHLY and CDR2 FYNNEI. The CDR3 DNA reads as TGTGCCAGCAGTGAAGAGGCAGCAACTAATGAAAAACTGTTTTTT. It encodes CASSEEAATNEKLFF.

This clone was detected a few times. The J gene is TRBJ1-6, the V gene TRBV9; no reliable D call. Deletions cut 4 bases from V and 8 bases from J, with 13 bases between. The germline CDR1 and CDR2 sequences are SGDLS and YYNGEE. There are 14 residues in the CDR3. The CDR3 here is CASSTSRGDSPLHF. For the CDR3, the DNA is TGTGCCAGCAGCACGAGCCGGGGTGATTCACCCCTCCACTTT.

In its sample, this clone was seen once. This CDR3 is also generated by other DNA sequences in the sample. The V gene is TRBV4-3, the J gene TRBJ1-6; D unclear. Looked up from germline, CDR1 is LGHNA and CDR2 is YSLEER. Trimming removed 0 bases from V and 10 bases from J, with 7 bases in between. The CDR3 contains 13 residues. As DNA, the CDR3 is TGCGCCAGCAGCCAAGATATTGAGTCACCCCTCCACTTT. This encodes CASSQDIESPLHF.

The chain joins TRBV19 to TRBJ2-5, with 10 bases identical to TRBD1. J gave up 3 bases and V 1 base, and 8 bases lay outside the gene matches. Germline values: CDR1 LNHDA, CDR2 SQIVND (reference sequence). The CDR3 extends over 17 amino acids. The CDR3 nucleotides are TGTGCCAGTAGTATAGGTTGGGACAGGGGAAGAGAAGAGACCCAGTACTTC. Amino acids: CASSIGWDRGREETQYF.

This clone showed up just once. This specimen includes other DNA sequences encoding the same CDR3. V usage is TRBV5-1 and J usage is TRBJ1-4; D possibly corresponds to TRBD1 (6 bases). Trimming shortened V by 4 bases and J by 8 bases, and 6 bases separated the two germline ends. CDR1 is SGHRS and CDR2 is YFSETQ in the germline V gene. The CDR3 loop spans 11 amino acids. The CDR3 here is CASSRGEKLFF. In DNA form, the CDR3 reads TGCGCCAGCAGCAGGGGGGAAAAACTGTTTTTT.

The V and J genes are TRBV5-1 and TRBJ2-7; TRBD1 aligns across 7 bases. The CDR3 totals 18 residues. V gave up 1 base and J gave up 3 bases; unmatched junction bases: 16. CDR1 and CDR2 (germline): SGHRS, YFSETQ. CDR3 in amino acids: CASSLSQAPGQIIYEQYF. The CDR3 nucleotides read TGCGCCAGCAGCTTGTCCCAAGCCCCGGGACAGATCATCTACGAGCAGTACTTC.